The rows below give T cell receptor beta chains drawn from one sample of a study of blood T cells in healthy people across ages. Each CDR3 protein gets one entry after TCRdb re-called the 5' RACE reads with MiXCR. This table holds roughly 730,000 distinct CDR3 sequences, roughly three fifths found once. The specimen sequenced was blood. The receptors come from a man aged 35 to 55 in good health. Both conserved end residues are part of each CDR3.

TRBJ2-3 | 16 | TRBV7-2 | CASSPFGTSYTDTQYF
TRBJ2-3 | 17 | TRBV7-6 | CASSLALAGSSTDTQYF
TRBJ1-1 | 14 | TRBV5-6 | CASSLKQGLTEAFF
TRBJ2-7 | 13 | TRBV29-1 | CSVEGGGTAEQYF
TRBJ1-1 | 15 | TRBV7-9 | CASSLLQGESTEAFF
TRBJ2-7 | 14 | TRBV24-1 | CATSGRGLPYEQYF
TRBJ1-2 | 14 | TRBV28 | CASSLPGQGFGYTF
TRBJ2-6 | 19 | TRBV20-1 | CSAQHLPGLIGSGANVLTF
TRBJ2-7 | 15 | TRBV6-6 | CASSRQGAESYEQYF
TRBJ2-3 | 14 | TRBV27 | CASSLLGQSDTQYF
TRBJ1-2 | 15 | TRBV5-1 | CASSPRTGANYGYTF
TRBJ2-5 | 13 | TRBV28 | CASPGQDTETQYF